Detailed here is one T cell receptor beta chain. The antigen remains unidentified. This sample was included in a study of T cell clones after liver transplantation. Study overall: Apart from three HCV-positive recipients, transplants were for non-autoimmune, non-viral reasons. Timepoints were pre-transplant, pre-withdrawal, and after withdrawal was completed or failed.

Study-level findings and limits: Donor-reactive sequences fell more than third party-reactive ones, suggesting partial deletion. A significant post-transplant drop in circulating graft-donor-reactive CD4 TCRbeta sequences occurred in most of the 8 subjects.

Germline lookup yields CDR1 MDHEN and CDR2 SYDVKM. The CDR3 extends over 13 amino acids. V was clipped by 6 bases and J by 3 bases, with 11 bases between them. Clones were sequenced by immunoSEQ multiplex PCR, and TCRdb holds only the in-frame ones, with some missing. The table includes 49,000 or so clones, approximately 71% detected once. The chain links TRBV28 to TRBJ2-5, with D possibly TRBD1 on 5 matching bases. The TCR was taken from a human patient who received a liver transplant. Part of the T cell pool may stem from the graft donor. Sequences were derived from CD4+ T cells from blood, sampled around 4.5 years after liver transplant. The CDR3 nucleotides read TGTGCCAGCAGGGGGCCAGGGAAAGAGACCCAGTACTTC. Amino acid sequence: CASRGPGKETQYF.